These 10 T cell receptor beta chains were all obtained from the same sample, sequenced in a study of technical replicates of blood from a handful of donors. Some clones are missing from TCRdb's copy, which holds only in-frame ones; the method was immunoSEQ multiplex PCR. This table holds approximately 97,000 clones, approximately 96% found once. Sequenced sample: T cells isolated from PBMCs. These receptors were taken from a human donor in good health.

J is TRBJ2-5 and V is TRBV9; D unresolved. The CDR3 sequence is 12 residues long. Trimming took off 0 bases at V and 4 bases at J, with 4 bases between the two ends. From germline, CDR1 is SGDLS and CDR2 YYNGEE. CDR3 residues: CASSVAGETQYF. As DNA, the CDR3 is TGTGCCAGCAGCGTAGCGGGAGAGACCCAGTACTTC. The variable domain in full, with the rest retrieved from reference TRBV9 and TRBJ2-5, is DSGVTQTPKHLITATGQRVTLRCSPRSGDLSVYWYQQSLDQGLQFLIQYYNGEERAKGNILERFSAQQFPDLHSELNLSSLELGDSALYFCASSVAGETQYFGPGTRLLVL.

The chain couples TRBV19 to TRBJ2-2, with TRBD1 matching 9 bases. Germline values: CDR1 LNHDA, CDR2 SQIVND (reference sequence). Trimming at V came to 3 bases and at J to 9 bases, leaving 5 bases not matched to a gene. The CDR3 covers 14 residues. The CDR3 bases are TGTGCCAGTAGTATGGGACAGGGAATCCGGGAGCTGTTTTTT. Its translation: CASSMGQGIRELFF.

The V call is TRBV5-4, the J call TRBJ1-3, with unresolved D. Germline V gives CDR1 SGHNT, CDR2 YYREEE (reference sequence). This CDR3 contains 13 residues. V lost 5 bases and J lost 3, with 9 bases in between. The CDR3 loop is CASSWTDGNTIYF. In nucleotides, the CDR3 is TGTGCCAGCAGTTGGACTGATGGAAACACCATATATTTT. The whole variable domain, filled in from reference TRBV5-4 and TRBJ1-3, reads ETGVTQSPTHLIKTRGQQVTLRCSSQSGHNTVSWYQQALGQGPQFIFQYYREEENGRGNFPPRFSGLQFPNYSSELNVNALELDDSALYLCASSWTDGNTIYFGEGSWLTVV.

CDR3 bases: TGCGCCAGCAGCCCCCTAGACAGGGCCAACTATGGCTACACCTTC. As protein: CASSPLDRANYGYTF. V gene TRBV4-1 combines with J gene TRBJ1-2, with 7 bases that match TRBD1. Germline values: CDR1 MGHRA, CDR2 YSYEKL. Losses at the gene ends were 4 bases for V and 2 bases for J; bases not matched to a gene: 7. The CDR3 is 15 amino acids.

The chain is built from TRBV19 and TRBJ2-3; 10 positions agree with TRBD1. V trimming: 3 bases; J trimming: 3 bases; junction bases outside the gene matches: 3. CDR1 and CDR2 (germline): LNHDA, SQIVND (reference sequence). The CDR3 consists of 15 residues. The CDR3 coding sequence is TGTGCCAGTAGTATTTTGGGACAGGGGACAGATACGCAGTATTTT. Amino acid sequence: CASSILGQGTDTQYF.

As DNA, the CDR3 is TGTGCCAGCAGCTTAGAGGACAGGGTTGCTGGCTACACCTTC. Translating gives CASSLEDRVAGYTF. This chain uses TRBV7-8 with TRBJ1-2, with 8 nucleotides matching TRBD1. The V gene end was trimmed by 1 base and the J gene end by 7 bases; junction bases not matched to a gene: 5. Germline CDR1 reads SGHVS; CDR2 reads FQNEAQ. CDR3 length: 14 residues.

The chain has TRBV9 and TRBJ2-5, with D possibly being TRBD1 (6 bases). CDR1 is SGDLS and CDR2 is YYNGEE in the germline V gene. Trimming shortened V by 4 bases and J by 2 bases, and 15 bases separated the two germline ends. This CDR3 comprises 15 residues. The CDR3 sequence is CASSPTGWGQETQYF. CDR3 DNA sequence: TGTGCCAGCAGCCCCACAGGGTGGGGTCAAGAGACCCAGTACTTC.

The chain joins TRBV5-1 to TRBJ1-3, with 9 bases fitting TRBD1. With 3 bases clipped from V and 3 bases from J, the junction kept 10 bases outside the gene matches. Per germline, CDR1 SGHRS and CDR2 YFSETQ. The CDR3 contains 17 residues. CDR3 coding DNA: TGCGCCAGCAGCTGGGATCAACAGGGGGCGTATGGAAACACCATATATTTT. Protein product: CASSWDQQGAYGNTIYF.

The DNA for the CDR3 is TGTGCCAGCAGTTACTGGCCCGGGAGCTATGGCTACACCTTC. This gives the protein CASSYWPGSYGYTF. This chain joins TRBV6-5 and TRBJ1-2; D uncertain. This CDR3 has 14 amino acids. From germline, CDR1 is MNHEY and CDR2 SVGAGI. The V gene lost 1 base and the J gene lost 4 bases, with 10 bases spanning the gap.

The chain uses TRBV6-4 and TRBJ2-1, with D perhaps matching TRBD1 (6 bases). V was pared by 5 bases and J by 0 bases, with 11 bases between. The germline V gene encodes CDR1 MRHNA and CDR2 SNTAGT. The CDR3 is 15 amino acids. The CDR3 reads CASSSDRSSYNEQFF. The CDR3 DNA sequence: TGTGCCAGCAGTTCCGACAGGAGCTCCTACAATGAGCAGTTCTTC.